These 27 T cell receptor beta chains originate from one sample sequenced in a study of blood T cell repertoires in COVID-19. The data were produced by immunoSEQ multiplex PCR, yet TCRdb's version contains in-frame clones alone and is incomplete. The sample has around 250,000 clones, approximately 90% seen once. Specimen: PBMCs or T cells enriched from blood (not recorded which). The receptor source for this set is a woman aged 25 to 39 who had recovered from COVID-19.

Here the CDR3 reads CASSYSRGHAYEQYF. DNA for the CDR3: TGTGCCAGCAGTTACTCACGGGGTCACGCCTACGAGCAGTACTTC. V usage is TRBV6-5 and J usage is TRBJ2-7; D might be TRBD2 (5 bases). The length of the CDR3 is 15 residues. V lost 0 bases and J lost 2, with 11 bases in between. From germline, CDR1 is MNHEY and CDR2 SVGAGI.

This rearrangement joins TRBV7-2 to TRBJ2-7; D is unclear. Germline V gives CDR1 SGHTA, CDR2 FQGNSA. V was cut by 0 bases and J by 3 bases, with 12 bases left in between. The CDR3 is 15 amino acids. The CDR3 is CASSLAEQRYYEQYF. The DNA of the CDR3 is TGTGCCAGCAGCTTAGCGGAGCAGAGGTACTACGAGCAGTACTTC.

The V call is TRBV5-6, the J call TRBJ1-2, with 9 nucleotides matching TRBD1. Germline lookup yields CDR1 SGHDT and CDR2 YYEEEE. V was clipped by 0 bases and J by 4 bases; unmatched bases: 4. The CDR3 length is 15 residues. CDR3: CASSLGSTGGYGYTF. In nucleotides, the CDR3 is TGTGCCAGCAGCTTGGGCTCGACAGGGGGCTATGGCTACACCTTC.

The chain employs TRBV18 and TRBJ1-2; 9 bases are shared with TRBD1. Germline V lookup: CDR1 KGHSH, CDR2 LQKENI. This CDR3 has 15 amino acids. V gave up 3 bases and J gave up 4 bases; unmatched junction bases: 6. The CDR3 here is CASSPRQGDSYGYTF. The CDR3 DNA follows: TGTGCCAGCTCACCCCGACAGGGGGATAGCTATGGCTACACCTTC. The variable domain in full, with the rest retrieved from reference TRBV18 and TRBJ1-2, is NAGVMQNPRHLVRRRGQEARLRCSPMKGHSHVYWYRQLPEEGLKFMVYLQKENIIDESGMPKERFSAEFPKEGPSILRIQQVVRGDSAAYFCASSPRQGDSYGYTFGSGTRLTVV.

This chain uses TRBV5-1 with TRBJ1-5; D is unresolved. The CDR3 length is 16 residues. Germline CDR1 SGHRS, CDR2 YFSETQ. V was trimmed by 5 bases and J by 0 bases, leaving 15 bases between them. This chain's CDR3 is CASSPGQTDSNQPQHF. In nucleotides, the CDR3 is TGCGCCAGCAGTCCCGGCCAAACAGATAGCAATCAGCCCCAGCATTTT.

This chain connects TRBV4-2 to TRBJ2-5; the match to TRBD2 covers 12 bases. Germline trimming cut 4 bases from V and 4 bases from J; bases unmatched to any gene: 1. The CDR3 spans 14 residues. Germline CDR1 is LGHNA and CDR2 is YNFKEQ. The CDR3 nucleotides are TGTGCCAGCAGCCCGGGACTAGCGGGAGAGACCCAGTACTTC. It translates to CASSPGLAGETQYF.

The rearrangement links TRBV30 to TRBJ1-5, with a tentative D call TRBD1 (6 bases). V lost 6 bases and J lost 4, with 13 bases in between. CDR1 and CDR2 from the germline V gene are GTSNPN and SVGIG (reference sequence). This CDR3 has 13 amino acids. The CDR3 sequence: CACVTGQNQPQHF. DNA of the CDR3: TGTGCCTGTGTGACAGGCCAGAATCAGCCCCAGCATTTT.

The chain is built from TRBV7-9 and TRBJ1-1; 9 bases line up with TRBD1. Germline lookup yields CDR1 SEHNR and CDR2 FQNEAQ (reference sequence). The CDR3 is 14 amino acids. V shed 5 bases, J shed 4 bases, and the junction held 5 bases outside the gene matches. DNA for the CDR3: TGTGCCAGCAGCCCACAGGGGGCGGGCACTGAAGCTTTCTTT. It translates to CASSPQGAGTEAFF.

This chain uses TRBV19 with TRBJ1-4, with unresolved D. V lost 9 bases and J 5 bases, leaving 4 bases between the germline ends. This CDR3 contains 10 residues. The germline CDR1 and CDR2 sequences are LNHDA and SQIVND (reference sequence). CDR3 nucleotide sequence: TGTGCCAGCGCGAATGAAAAACTGTTTTTT. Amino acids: CASANEKLFF.

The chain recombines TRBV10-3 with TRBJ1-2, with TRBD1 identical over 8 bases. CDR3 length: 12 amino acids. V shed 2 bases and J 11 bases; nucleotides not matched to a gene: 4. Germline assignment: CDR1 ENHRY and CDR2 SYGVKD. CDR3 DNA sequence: TGTGCCATCAGTGAGAACGACAGGGGATACACCTTC. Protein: CAISENDRGYTF.

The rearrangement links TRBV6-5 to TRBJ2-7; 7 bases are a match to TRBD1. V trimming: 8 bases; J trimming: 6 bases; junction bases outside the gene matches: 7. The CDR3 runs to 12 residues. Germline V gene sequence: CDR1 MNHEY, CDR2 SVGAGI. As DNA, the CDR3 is TGTGCCAGCCAGGGACAGCCAGGCGAGCAGTACTTC. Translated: CASQGQPGEQYF.

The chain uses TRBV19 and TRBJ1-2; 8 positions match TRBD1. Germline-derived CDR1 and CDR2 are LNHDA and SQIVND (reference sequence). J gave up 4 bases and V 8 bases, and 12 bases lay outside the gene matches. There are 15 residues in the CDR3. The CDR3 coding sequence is TGTGCCAGTCTTCCCGGGGACAGGATAATCTATGGCTACACCTTC. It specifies CASLPGDRIIYGYTF.

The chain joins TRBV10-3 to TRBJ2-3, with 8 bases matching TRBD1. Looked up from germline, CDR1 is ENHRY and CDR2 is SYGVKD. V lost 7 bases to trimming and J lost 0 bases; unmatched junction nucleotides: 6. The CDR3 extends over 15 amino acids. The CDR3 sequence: CAITGTGQSTDTQYF. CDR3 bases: TGTGCCATCACGGGGACAGGACAAAGCACAGATACGCAGTATTTT.

CDR3 sequence (DNA): TGTGCCAGCAGTTGGGAAGGAGGGGGCCCCAGCGGGAGAAAAGAGACCCAGTACTTC. Translating gives CASSWEGGGPSGRKETQYF. J is TRBJ2-5 and V is TRBV28; perhaps TRBD2 as D (8 bases). The CDR3 is 19 residues long. Germline assignment: CDR1 MDHEN and CDR2 SYDVKM. Trimming took off 4 bases at V and 3 bases at J, with 27 bases between the two ends.

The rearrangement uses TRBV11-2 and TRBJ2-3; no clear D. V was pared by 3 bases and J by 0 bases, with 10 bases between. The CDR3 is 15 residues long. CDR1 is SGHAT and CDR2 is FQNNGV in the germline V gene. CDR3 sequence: CASSFGYGSTDTQYF. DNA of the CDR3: TGTGCCAGCAGCTTTGGGTACGGGAGCACAGATACGCAGTATTTT.

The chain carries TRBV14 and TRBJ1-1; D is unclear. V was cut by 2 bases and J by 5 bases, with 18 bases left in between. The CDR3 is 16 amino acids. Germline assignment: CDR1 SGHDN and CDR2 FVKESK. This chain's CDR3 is CASSQSLMRVGTEAFF. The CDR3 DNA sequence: TGTGCCAGCAGCCAAAGCCTTATGAGGGTAGGGACTGAAGCTTTCTTT.

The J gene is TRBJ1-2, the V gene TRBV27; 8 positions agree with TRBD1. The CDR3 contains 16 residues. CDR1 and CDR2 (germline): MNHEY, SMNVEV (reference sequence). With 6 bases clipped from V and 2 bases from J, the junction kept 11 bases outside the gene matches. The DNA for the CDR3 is TGTGCCAGCAGCAATTCCAGGGGGCAAGGGAACTATGGCTACACCTTC. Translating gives CASSNSRGQGNYGYTF.

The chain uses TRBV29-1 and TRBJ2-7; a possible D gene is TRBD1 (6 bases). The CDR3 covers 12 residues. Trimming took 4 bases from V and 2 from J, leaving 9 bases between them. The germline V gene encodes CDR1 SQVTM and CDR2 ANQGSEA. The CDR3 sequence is CSVGGLPYEQYF. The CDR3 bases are TGCAGCGTTGGGGGGCTTCCCTACGAGCAGTACTTC.

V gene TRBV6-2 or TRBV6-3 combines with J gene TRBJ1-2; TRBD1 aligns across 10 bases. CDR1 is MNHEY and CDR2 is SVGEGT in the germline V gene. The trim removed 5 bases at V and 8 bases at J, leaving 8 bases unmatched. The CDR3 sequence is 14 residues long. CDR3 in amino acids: CASSRLDRGRGYTF. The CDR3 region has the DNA TGTGCCAGCAGTCGATTGGACAGGGGGAGAGGCTACACCTTC.

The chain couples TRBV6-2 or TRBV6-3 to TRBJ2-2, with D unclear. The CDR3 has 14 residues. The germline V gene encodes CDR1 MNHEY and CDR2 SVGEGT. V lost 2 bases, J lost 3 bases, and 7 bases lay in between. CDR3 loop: CASSYPVYTGELFF. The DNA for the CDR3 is TGTGCCAGCAGTTACCCCGTGTACACCGGGGAGCTGTTTTTT.

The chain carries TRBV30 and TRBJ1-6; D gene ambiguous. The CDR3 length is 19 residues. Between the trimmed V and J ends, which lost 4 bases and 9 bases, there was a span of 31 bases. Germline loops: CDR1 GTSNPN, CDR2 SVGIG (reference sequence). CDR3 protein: CAWTTGFSDGLIISSPLHF. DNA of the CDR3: TGTGCCTGGACAACTGGGTTCTCGGATGGACTAATAATCAGTTCACCCCTCCACTTT. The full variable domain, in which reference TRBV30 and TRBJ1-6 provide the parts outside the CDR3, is SQTIHQWPATLVQPVGSPLSLECTVEGTSNPNLYWYRQAAGRGLQLLFYSVGIGQISSEVPQNLSASRPQDRQFILSSKKLLLSDSGFYLCAWTTGFSDGLIISSPLHFGNGTRLTVT.

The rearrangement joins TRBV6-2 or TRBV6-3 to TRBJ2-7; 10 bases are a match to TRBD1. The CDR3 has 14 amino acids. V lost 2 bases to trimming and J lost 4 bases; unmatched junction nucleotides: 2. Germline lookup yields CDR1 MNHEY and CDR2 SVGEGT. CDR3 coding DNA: TGTGCCAGCAGTTACCGGGACAGGGGATACGAGCAGTACTTC. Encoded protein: CASSYRDRGYEQYF.

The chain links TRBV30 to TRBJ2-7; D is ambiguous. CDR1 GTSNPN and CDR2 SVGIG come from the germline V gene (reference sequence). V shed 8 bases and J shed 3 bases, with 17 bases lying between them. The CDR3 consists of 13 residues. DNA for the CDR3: TGTGCCGCCTTACGAACAGCCAACTACGAGCAGTACTTC. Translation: CAALRTANYEQYF.

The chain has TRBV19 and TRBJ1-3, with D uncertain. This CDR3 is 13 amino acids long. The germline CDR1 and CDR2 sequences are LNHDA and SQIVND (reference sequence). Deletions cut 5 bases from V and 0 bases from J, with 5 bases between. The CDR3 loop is CASSPSSGNTIYF. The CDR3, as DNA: TGTGCCAGTAGTCCCAGCTCTGGAAACACCATATATTTT. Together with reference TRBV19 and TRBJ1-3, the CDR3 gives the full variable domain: DGGITQSPKYLFRKEGQNVTLSCEQNLNHDAMYWYRQDPGQGLRLIYYSQIVNDFQKGDIAEGYSVSREKKESFPLTVTSAQKNPTAFYLCASSPSSGNTIYFGEGSWLTVV.

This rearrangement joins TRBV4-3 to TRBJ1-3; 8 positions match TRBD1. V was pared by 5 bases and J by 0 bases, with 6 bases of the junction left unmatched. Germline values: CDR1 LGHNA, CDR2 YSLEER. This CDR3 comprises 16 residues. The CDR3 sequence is CASSSQTGVSGNTIYF. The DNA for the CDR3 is TGCGCCAGCAGCTCCCAGACAGGGGTCTCTGGAAACACCATATATTTT.

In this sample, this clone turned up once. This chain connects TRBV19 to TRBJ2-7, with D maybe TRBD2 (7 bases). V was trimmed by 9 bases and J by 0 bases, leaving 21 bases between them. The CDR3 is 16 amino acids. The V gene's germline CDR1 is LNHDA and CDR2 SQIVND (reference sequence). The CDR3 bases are TGTGCCAGCAGGGGAGGGCGGGGAGAGGGCTCCTACGAGCAGTACTTC. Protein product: CASRGGRGEGSYEQYF.

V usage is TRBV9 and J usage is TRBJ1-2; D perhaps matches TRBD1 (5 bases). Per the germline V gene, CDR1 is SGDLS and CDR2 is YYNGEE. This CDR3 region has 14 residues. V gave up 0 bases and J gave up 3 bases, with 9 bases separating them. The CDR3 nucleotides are TGTGCCAGCAGCGTAGCTTGGGGGGACTATGGCTACACCTTC. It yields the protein CASSVAWGDYGYTF.